These 23 T cell receptor beta chains share one sample of origin, sequenced in a study of control samples from healthy donors and cancer patients. The protocol was immunoSEQ multiplex PCR, while the TCRdb copy is restricted to in-frame clones and leaves out a portion. The data contain 100,000 to 150,000 clones, over 75% of them singletons. The sample consisted of blood. Every receptor here comes from a man between 35 and 55 years old in good health.

This chain links TRBV19 with TRBJ2-2, with D possibly called TRBD1 or TRBD2 (5 bases each). Trimming removed 5 bases at V and 1 base at J, with 11 bases between. CDR1 is LNHDA and CDR2 is SQIVND in the germline V gene (reference sequence). This CDR3 has 15 amino acids. The CDR3 region is CASSSRDLNTGELFF. The CDR3 region has the DNA TGTGCCAGTAGTTCCCGGGACCTGAACACCGGGGAGCTGTTTTTT.

The chain uses TRBV9 and TRBJ2-2; D is possibly TRBD1 (5 bases). Germline assignment: CDR1 SGDLS and CDR2 YYNGEE. CDR3 size: 15 residues. Trimming pared 0 bases from V and 5 bases from J, leaving 11 bases between. In DNA, the CDR3 is TGTGCCAGCAGCGTAGAACCAGGGTGGACCGGGGAGCTGTTTTTT. This encodes CASSVEPGWTGELFF.

In DNA form, the CDR3 reads TGCGCCAGCAGCTTGGAGGTTGGTCAGCCCCAGCATTTT. Translated, it gives CASSLEVGQPQHF. This rearrangement joins TRBV5-1 to TRBJ1-5; D gene uncertain. The length of the CDR3 is 13 residues. Trimming cost V 0 bases and J 6 bases, with 7 bases left between them. Per germline, CDR1 SGHRS and CDR2 YFSETQ.

The gene calls are TRBV28 and TRBJ1-1; D gene ambiguous. CDR3 length: 15 residues. Deletions cut 5 bases from V and 1 base from J, with 14 bases between. From germline, CDR1 is MDHEN and CDR2 SYDVKM. CDR3 nucleotide sequence: TGTGCCAGCAGTCCTCACCGCAAATGGAACACTGAAGCTTTCTTT. This encodes CASSPHRKWNTEAFF.

The genes are TRBV19 and TRBJ1-6; no definite D call. The length of the CDR3 is 14 residues. Germline lookup yields CDR1 LNHDA and CDR2 SQIVND (reference sequence). Trimming took 4 bases from V and 7 from J, leaving 11 bases between them. DNA of the CDR3: TGTGCCAGTAGTAGAGGGCAGCAGAATTCACCCCTCCACTTT. This sequence encodes CASSRGQQNSPLHF.

The chain has TRBV11-2 and TRBJ2-1; D gene uncertain. The V and J ends lost 1 base and 9 bases respectively, with 4 bases between them. Germline loops: CDR1 SGHAT, CDR2 FQNNGV. There are 11 residues in the CDR3. The CDR3 protein is CASSLGIEQFF. DNA of the CDR3: TGTGCCAGCAGCTTAGGGATTGAGCAGTTCTTC.

The chain employs TRBV5-1 and TRBJ2-6, with D possibly TRBD2 on 6 matching bases. CDR1 is SGHRS and CDR2 is YFSETQ in the germline V gene. Trimming removed 5 bases from V and 0 bases from J, with 6 bases in between. The CDR3 spans 14 residues. The CDR3 bases are TGCGCCAGCAGGGGGGGCTCTGGGGCCAACGTCCTGACTTTC. This sequence encodes CASRGGSGANVLTF.

V usage is TRBV9 and J usage is TRBJ2-7; TRBD1 aligns across 7 bases. CDR3 size: 16 residues. CDR1 and CDR2 from the germline V gene are SGDLS and YYNGEE. Unmatched junction bases numbered 11, after V lost 3 bases and J lost 2 bases. Written as DNA, the CDR3 is TGTGCCAGCAGCGCACCCGGGACAGTATATCCCTACGAGCAGTACTTC. It is translated as CASSAPGTVYPYEQYF.

J is TRBJ1-6 and V is TRBV28; 11 positions agree with TRBD1. The CDR3 has 16 residues. J gave up 4 bases and V 6 bases, and 5 bases lay outside the gene matches. Germline V gives CDR1 MDHEN, CDR2 SYDVKM. The DNA of the CDR3 is TGTGCCAGCAGCGCCGGACAGGGGGCTTATAATTCACCCCTCCACTTT. Translated, it gives CASSAGQGAYNSPLHF.

The chain has TRBV7-3 and TRBJ1-1; 11 bases align to TRBD1. CDR1 is SGHTA and CDR2 is FQGTGA in the germline V gene. The CDR3 contains 16 residues. V shed 5 bases and J 2 bases; nucleotides not matched to a gene: 7. The CDR3: CASSRDRGTGNTEAFF. CDR3 in DNA: TGTGCCAGCAGCCGGGACAGGGGGACGGGAAACACTGAAGCTTTCTTT.

This clone occurred a few times. The rearrangement joins TRBV7-9 to TRBJ2-5, with D unresolved. Germline assignment: CDR1 SEHNR and CDR2 FQNEAQ (reference sequence). This CDR3 has 12 amino acids. With 5 bases removed from V and 5 bases from J, the gap between germline ends came to 9 bases. The DNA for the CDR3 is TGTGCCAGCAGCAAGGGTAGTGAGACCCAGTACTTC. It yields the protein CASSKGSETQYF.

The chain combines TRBV5-8 with TRBJ2-1; D call uncertain. From germline, CDR1 is SGHTS and CDR2 YDEGEE. This CDR3 has 13 amino acids. The ends were cut back, 4 bases at V and 4 bases at J, with 9 bases in the middle. CDR3 coding DNA: TGTGCCAGCAGCGCCCAGGAATACAATGAGCAGTTCTTC. This gives the protein CASSAQEYNEQFF.

V gene TRBV11-2 combines with J gene TRBJ2-2; the match to TRBD2 covers 9 bases. This CDR3 has 17 amino acids. Unmatched junction bases numbered 7, after V lost 1 base and J lost 4 bases. Germline CDR1 and CDR2: SGHAT and FQNNGV. CDR3 region: CASSLVSGGLFTGELFF. The CDR3, as DNA: TGTGCCAGCAGCTTAGTTAGCGGGGGACTGTTCACCGGGGAGCTGTTTTTT.

In regard to this clone: Sequence at one end of the junction differs from germline and may be a read error. This sequence joins TRBV5-6 and TRBJ2-7, with D tentatively TRBD1 (5 bases). The CDR3 is 11 amino acids. Germline V gene sequence: CDR1 SGHDT, CDR2 YYEEEE. The DNA of the CDR3 is TGTGCCAGCAGCTTCTCGCAGGGTTTTTCGTTC. It codes for CASSFSQGFSF.

V usage is TRBV24-1 and J usage is TRBJ1-2, with D perhaps TRBD1 (6 bases). This CDR3 is built from 14 residues. The V end was cut by 3 bases, the J end by 4 bases, with 11 bases between. Germline CDR1 reads KGHDR; CDR2 reads SFDVKD. CDR3: CATSDATGFYGYTF. CDR3 sequence (DNA): TGTGCCACCAGTGATGCGACAGGCTTCTATGGCTACACCTTC.

The chain combines TRBV12-5 with TRBJ2-5; possibly TRBD2 for D (7 bases). This CDR3 is built from 17 residues. V was shortened by 0 bases and J by 0 bases, with 14 bases between the two germline ends. Germline CDR1 LGHNT, CDR2 FRNRAP. CDR3 in amino acids: CASGLVLGGGHQETQYF. The CDR3 bases are TGTGCTAGTGGTTTGGTACTGGGCGGGGGCCACCAAGAGACCCAGTACTTC.

The chain is built from TRBV6-5 and TRBJ2-5; 14 bases are shared with TRBD2. Germline loops: CDR1 MNHEY, CDR2 SVGAGI. After removal of 1 base from V and 5 bases from J, the junction contained 3 bases not matched to a gene. This CDR3 is built from 16 residues. CDR3 coding DNA: TGTGCCAGCAGTTACTTGGGACTAGCGGGGGCCGAGACCCAGTACTTC. Its protein is CASSYLGLAGAETQYF.

This clone was recorded once. The chain carries TRBV19 and TRBJ1-1; 7 nucleotides agree with TRBD1. The CDR3 covers 14 residues. Unmatched junction bases numbered 14, after V lost 6 bases and J lost 10 bases. Germline V gene sequence: CDR1 LNHDA, CDR2 SQIVND (reference sequence). In DNA, the CDR3 is TGTGCCAGTAGCCCTTCAGCCAGGGGGAGCACAGCTTTCTTT. Protein: CASSPSARGSTAFF.

This clone was recorded once. V gene TRBV7-3 combines with J gene TRBJ1-2; TRBD1 is a possible D gene (5 bases). The CDR3 contains 14 residues. V shed 4 bases and J shed 4 bases, with 13 bases lying between them. Germline V gene data show CDR1 as SGHTA and CDR2 as FQGTGA. The CDR3: CASSSTGEGYGYTF. The CDR3 region has the DNA TGTGCCAGCAGCTCAACAGGCGAGGGCTATGGCTACACCTTC.

This rearrangement joins TRBV7-8 to TRBJ2-7; 9 nucleotides agree with TRBD1. Germline trimming cut 6 bases from V and 7 bases from J; bases unmatched to any gene: 13. Germline CDR1 and CDR2: SGHVS and FQNEAQ. The CDR3 loop spans 15 amino acids. DNA of the CDR3: TGTGCCAGCAGGGGTCCCGGGACAGGGATTCGGGAGCAGTACTTC. Its translation is CASRGPGTGIREQYF.

J is TRBJ2-5 and V is TRBV4-2, with unresolved D. Germline lookup yields CDR1 LGHNA and CDR2 YNFKEQ. V dropped 0 bases and J dropped 5 bases, with 7 bases sitting between them. The CDR3 is made up of 13 amino acids. This chain's CDR3 is CASSQDSPETQYF. In DNA, the CDR3 is TGTGCCAGCAGCCAAGACTCCCCGGAGACCCAGTACTTC.

This clone was counted once. The J gene is TRBJ1-1, the V gene TRBV30, with D perhaps TRBD1 (5 bases). The V and J ends lost 8 bases and 0 bases respectively, with 7 bases between them. The CDR3 totals 11 residues. Germline V lookup: CDR1 GTSNPN, CDR2 SVGIG (reference sequence). In DNA, the CDR3 is TGTGCCGGACAACTGAACACTGAAGCTTTCTTT. This translates into CAGQLNTEAFF.

The rearrangement uses TRBV6-4 and TRBJ1-4; 10 bases are shared with TRBD1. This CDR3 region has 20 residues. Losses at the gene ends were 2 bases for V and 3 bases for J; bases not matched to a gene: 15. Germline CDR1 MRHNA, CDR2 SNTAGT. The CDR3 sequence is CASSDPLTPGQGYPNEKLFF. CDR3 in DNA: TGTGCCAGCAGTGACCCACTGACTCCGGGACAGGGGTACCCTAATGAAAAACTGTTTTTT.